The rows below give T cell receptor beta chains drawn from one sample of a study of response to subunit inactivated influenza vaccine. MiXCR was run by TCRdb on the RT-PCR reads, yielding one entry per CDR3 protein. The table has approximately 250,000 distinct CDR3 sequences, more than 10% seen once; the top ten hold roughly 7.7%. The specimen was non-naive T cells sorted from PBMCs, collected approximately 15 days before vaccination. These receptors were collected from a man between 50 and 59 years old who received an inactivated influenza vaccine. The CDR3 runs from the conserved cysteine through the conserved F or W. D genes are given only for firm matches.

j_call d_call v_call cdr3_aa
TRBJ2-3 TRBD1 TRBV28 CASSSLGTGLEDTQYF
TRBJ2-1 . TRBV28 CASTRAGSRNEQFF
TRBJ2-3 . TRBV29-1 CSAVTGASTDTQYF
TRBJ2-7 TRBD2 TRBV6-5 CASSYSGGREQYF
TRBJ2-7 . TRBV2 CASSPPAINYEQYF
TRBJ1-5 . TRBV9 CASSRWGNQPQHF
TRBJ2-3 . TRBV18 CASSPRQQDTQYF
TRBJ1-2 TRBD1 TRBV5-1 CASGDRGVYGYTF
TRBJ2-1 TRBD2 TRBV10-2 CASSEPHRLRGGQAKHNEQFF
TRBJ1-6 TRBD1 TRBV12-3/TRBV12-4 CASSLVGTGMNSPLHF
TRBJ2-4 . TRBV4-2 CASSQDMQNIQYF
TRBJ1-2 TRBD1 TRBV5-1 CASSLGSGGAYGYTF
TRBJ1-5 . TRBV5-1 CASSLGGQGNQPQHF
TRBJ1-5 TRBD1 TRBV6-1 CASRDRAGGQPQHF
TRBJ2-5 . TRBV6-1 CASSRGAGFRETQYF
TRBJ1-3 . TRBV5-1 CASSSGDSGNTIYF
TRBJ2-3 . TRBV9 CASSVGTDTDTQYF
TRBJ2-1 . TRBV4-3 CASSQENWSGEQFF
TRBJ2-7 . TRBV5-6 CASSFEGRSSYEQYF
TRBJ2-7 . TRBV3-1 CASSQGQVGVEQYF
TRBJ2-3 TRBD2 TRBV7-2 CASTQLGEGSDTQYF
TRBJ2-5 . TRBV3-1 CASSRMLAQETQYF
TRBJ1-2 . TRBV28 CASSFRGFNYGYTF
TRBJ1-6 . TRBV4-1 CASSQEGGTPLHF
TRBJ2-5 . TRBV28 CASSLFETQYF
TRBJ2-6 TRBD1 TRBV7-8 CASSLAGGVGANVLTF
TRBJ1-4 TRBD1 TRBV20-1 CSAESDRGREKLFF
TRBJ2-7 TRBD1 TRBV2 CASKQGFSYEQYF
TRBJ1-3 . TRBV29-1 CSVDSAGSGNTIYF
TRBJ1-6 . TRBV28 CGVESYNSPLHF
TRBJ2-2 . TRBV20-1 CSAPGGGRYTGELFF
TRBJ2-3 TRBD1 TRBV27 CASSHRGASDTQYF
TRBJ2-7 . TRBV5-5 CASSLVAGQIYEQYF
TRBJ2-5 . TRBV6-4 CASSDSAGRETQYF
TRBJ2-1 TRBD2 TRBV3-1 CASSFRGSGDPPGNEQFF
TRBJ2-7 . TRBV28 CASSTTPNYEQYF
TRBJ1-1 . TRBV28 CASSTGHTEAFF